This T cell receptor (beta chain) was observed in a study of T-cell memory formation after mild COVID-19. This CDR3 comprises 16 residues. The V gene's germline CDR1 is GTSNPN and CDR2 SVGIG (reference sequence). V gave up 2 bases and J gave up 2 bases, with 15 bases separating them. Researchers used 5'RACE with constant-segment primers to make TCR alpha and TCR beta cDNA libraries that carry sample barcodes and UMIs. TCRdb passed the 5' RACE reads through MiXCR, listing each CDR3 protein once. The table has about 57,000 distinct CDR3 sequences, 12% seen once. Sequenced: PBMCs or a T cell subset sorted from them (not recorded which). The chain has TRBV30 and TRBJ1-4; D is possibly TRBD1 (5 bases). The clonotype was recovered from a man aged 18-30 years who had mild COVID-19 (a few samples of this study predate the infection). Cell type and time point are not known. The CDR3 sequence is CAWSPGRLYTNEKLFF. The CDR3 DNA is TGTGCCTGGAGTCCGGGACGGCTTTATACTAATGAAAAACTGTTTTTT.